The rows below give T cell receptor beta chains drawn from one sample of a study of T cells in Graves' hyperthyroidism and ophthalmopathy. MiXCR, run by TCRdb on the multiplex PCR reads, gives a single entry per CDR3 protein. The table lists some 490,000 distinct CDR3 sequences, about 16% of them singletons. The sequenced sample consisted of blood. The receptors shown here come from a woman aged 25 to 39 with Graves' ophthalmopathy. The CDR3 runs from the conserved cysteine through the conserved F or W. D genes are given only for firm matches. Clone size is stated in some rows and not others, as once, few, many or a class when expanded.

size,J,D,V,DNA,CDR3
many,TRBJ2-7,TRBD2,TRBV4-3,TGCGCCAGCAGCCAGGGGACTAGCGGGATGGCAGGGGAGCAGTACTTC,CASSQGTSGMAGEQYF
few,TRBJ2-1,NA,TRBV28,TGTGCCAGCAGTTTATGGGCCTCGCATGAGCAGTTCTTC,CASSLWASHEQFF
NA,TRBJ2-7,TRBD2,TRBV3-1,TGTGCCAGCAGTCACGGGGGGGCCTACGAGCAGTACTTC,CASSHGGAYEQYF
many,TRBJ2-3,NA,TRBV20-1,TGCAGTGCTCCTAGCGACGGAGCCGCCACAGATACGCAGTATTTT,CSAPSDGAATDTQYF
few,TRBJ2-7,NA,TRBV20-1,TGCAGTGCTGACATCCTGACGAGAGCCTCCTACGAGCAGTACTTC,CSADILTRASYEQYF
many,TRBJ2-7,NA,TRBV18,TGTGCCAGCTCACCCCCGCAGAGCTCCTACGAGCAGTACTTC,CASSPPQSSYEQYF
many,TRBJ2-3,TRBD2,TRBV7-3,TGTGCCAGCAGCTTACTAGCGGGAGCAGATACGCAGTATTTT,CASSLLAGADTQYF
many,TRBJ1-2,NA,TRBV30,TGTGCCTGGAGTGTAGGAGCCGGCAGTCGCTACACCTTC,CAWSVGAGSRYTF
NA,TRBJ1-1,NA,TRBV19,TGTGCCAGTTACGCAGGACGGACTGAAGCTTTCTTT,CASYAGRTEAFF
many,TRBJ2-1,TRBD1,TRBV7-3,TGTGCCAGCAGCCCCACAGGGGGCCGCAATGAGCAGTTCTTC,CASSPTGGRNEQFF
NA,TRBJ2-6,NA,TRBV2,TGTGCCAGCAGTGGAATGCAGGGGCTCCGCGGGGCCAACGTCCTGACTTTC,CASSGMQGLRGANVLTF
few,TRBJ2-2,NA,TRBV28,TGTGCCAGCAGTTTATTCGGGGGCTCCGGGGAGCTGTTTTTT,CASSLFGGSGELFF
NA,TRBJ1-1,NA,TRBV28,TGTGCCAGCAGCCTAATACGGACTGAAGCTTTCTTT,CASSLIRTEAFF
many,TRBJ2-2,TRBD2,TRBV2,TGTGCCAGCAGTGATCTAGCGGGAATCACCGGGGAGCTGTTTTTT,CASSDLAGITGELFF
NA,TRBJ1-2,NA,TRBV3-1,TGTGCCAGCAGTTTAGGGTATCGGGACTATGGCTACACCTTC,CASSLGYRDYGYTF
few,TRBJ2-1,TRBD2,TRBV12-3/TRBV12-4,TGTGCCAGCAGTTTCTTCGGGGGGTCCTACAATGAGCAGTTCTTC,CASSFFGGSYNEQFF